The 13 T cell receptor beta chains listed next were all sequenced from one sample in a study of CD8+ T cells in alopecia areata. RNA was extracted and reverse transcribed into cDNA as the sequencing template. Method: immunoSEQ multiplex PCR; TCRdb's copy keeps in-frame clones and lacks some. Of a few hundred thousand clones in the sample, around three fifths were seen once. Treatment in this sample: oral pan-JAK inhibitor, 5-10 mg twice daily. The material was CD4+ T cells sorted from blood, obtained around week 54, from a patient treated with tofacitinib. The receptor set was obtained from a human donor with alopecia areata.

A few counts support this clone. This sequence joins TRBV6-5 and TRBJ1-6; D might be TRBD1 (5 bases). Looked up from germline, CDR1 is MNHEY and CDR2 is SVGAGI. This CDR3 comprises 14 residues. V lost 5 bases to trimming and J lost 6 bases, with 11 bases between them. For the CDR3, the DNA is TGTGCCAGCAGTAACAGGAACGGTAATTCACCCCTCCACTTT. It codes for CASSNRNGNSPLHF.

As to this clone: Other DNA sequences of this sample code for an identical CDR3. The chain couples TRBV2 to TRBJ2-2, with D perhaps matching TRBD2 (5 bases). V was cut by 6 bases and J by 1 base, with 12 bases left in between. The length of the CDR3 is 15 residues. The germline CDR1 and CDR2 sequences are SNHLY and FYNNEI. This chain's CDR3 is CASRRDRGNTGELFF. CDR3 coding DNA: TGTGCCAGCAGGCGCGATCGGGGGAACACCGGGGAGCTGTTTTTT.

The rearrangement links TRBV7-2 to TRBJ2-7, with TRBD1 as a possible D gene (5 bases). CDR1 is SGHTA and CDR2 is FQGNSA in the germline V gene. Trimming stripped 8 bases from V and 3 bases from J, with 14 bases between. The CDR3 runs 13 residues. The CDR3, as DNA: TGTGCCAGCTCGGAAACAGGATACTACGAGCAGTACTTC. It is translated as CASSETGYYEQYF.

This clone has only a few counts. V gene TRBV9 combines with J gene TRBJ1-6; D call uncertain. CDR1 is SGDLS, CDR2 YYNGEE, per germline. The germline V and J ends were trimmed by 0 bases and 7 bases, with 8 bases remaining between them. The CDR3 runs 14 residues. DNA of the CDR3: TGTGCCAGCAGCGTAGGCGGTGAAAATTCACCCCTCCACTTT. Translating it yields CASSVGGENSPLHF.

The rearrangement uses TRBV5-1 and TRBJ2-5; the D is unclear. The CDR3 contains 13 residues. The germline gives CDR1 SGHRS, CDR2 YFSETQ. V lost 4 bases to trimming and J lost 2 bases, with 9 bases between them. The CDR3 reads CASSQQTQETQYF. CDR3 nucleotide sequence: TGCGCCAGCAGCCAACAGACACAAGAGACCCAGTACTTC.

Only a few counts were recorded for this clone. The rearrangement links TRBV6-5 to TRBJ1-4; the D gene is possibly TRBD1 (5 bases). Trimming removed 7 bases from V and 7 bases from J, with 16 bases in between. CDR3 size: 14 residues. The germline V gene encodes CDR1 MNHEY and CDR2 SVGAGI. CDR3 residues: CASNSGIRSEKLFF. For the CDR3, the DNA is TGTGCCAGCAACTCAGGGATACGGAGTGAAAAACTGTTTTTT.

The chain couples TRBV7-6 to TRBJ1-2; D gene ambiguous. The CDR3 has 15 residues. Germline CDR1 is SGHVS and CDR2 is FNYEAQ. With 4 bases removed from V and 1 base from J, the gap between germline ends came to 13 bases. The CDR3 protein is CASSSRAPLNYGYTF. CDR3 nucleotides: TGTGCCAGCAGCTCCCGAGCCCCCCTTAACTATGGCTACACCTTC.

This chain connects TRBV9 to TRBJ2-2, with D unresolved. The CDR3 extends over 14 amino acids. V was pared by 0 bases and J by 1 base, with 4 bases between. Germline V gene data show CDR1 as SGDLS and CDR2 as YYNGEE. The CDR3 DNA follows: TGTGCCAGCAGCGTAGTTCGGAACACCGGGGAGCTGTTTTTT. Translating it yields CASSVVRNTGELFF.

The V and J genes are TRBV4-1 and TRBJ2-5; a weak D match, TRBD1 (6 bases). With 5 bases removed from V and 0 bases from J, the gap between germline ends came to 10 bases. CDR1 MGHRA and CDR2 YSYEKL come from the germline V gene. This CDR3 has 14 amino acids. The DNA for the CDR3 is TGCGCCAGCAGCTTCCGACAGGACCAAGAGACCCAGTACTTC. The encoded protein is CASSFRQDQETQYF.

This clone was found a few times. V and J are TRBV2 and TRBJ1-1, with 8 bases identical to TRBD1. The V gene end was trimmed by 9 bases and the J gene end by 5 bases; junction bases not matched to a gene: 8. The CDR3 sequence is 13 residues long. Germline CDR1 and CDR2: SNHLY and FYNNEI. Here the CDR3 DNA reads TGTGCCAGTACTCGACAGGGGACGACTGAAGCTTTCTTT. It translates to CASTRQGTTEAFF. Combining the CDR3 with reference TRBV2 and TRBJ1-1 gives the whole variable domain EPEVTQTPSHQVTQMGQEVILRCVPISNHLYFYWYRQILGQKVEFLVSFYNNEISEKSEIFDDQFSVERPDGSNFTLKIRSTKLEDSAMYFCASTRQGTTEAFFGQGTRLTVV.

The gene calls are TRBV5-6 and TRBJ2-4, with D perhaps matching TRBD2 (6 bases). Trimming took off 4 bases at V and 11 bases at J, with 19 bases between the two ends. Germline V lookup: CDR1 SGHDT, CDR2 YYEEEE. This CDR3 is built from 14 residues. The CDR3 sequence: CASSDTGLPTLQYF. CDR3 coding DNA: TGTGCCAGCAGCGATACGGGACTCCCAACCCTTCAGTACTTC.

The V gene is TRBV13, the J gene TRBJ1-1; D might be TRBD1 (5 bases). V lost 5 bases to trimming and J lost 3 bases, with 10 bases between them. The V gene's germline CDR1 is PRHDT and CDR2 FYEKMQ (reference sequence). This CDR3 spans 13 amino acids. CDR3 in amino acids: CASSPGTDTEAFF. Written as DNA, the CDR3 is TGTGCCAGCAGCCCCGGGACCGACACTGAAGCTTTCTTT.

The chain couples TRBV6-5 to TRBJ1-1; D might be TRBD1 (6 bases). This CDR3 is built from 15 residues. V was pared by 6 bases and J by 4 bases, with 18 bases between. The V gene's germline CDR1 is MNHEY and CDR2 SVGAGI. CDR3 in amino acids: CASSFQGSQGTEAFF. The CDR3 DNA reads as TGTGCCAGCAGCTTCCAGGGGAGTCAAGGCACTGAAGCTTTCTTT.